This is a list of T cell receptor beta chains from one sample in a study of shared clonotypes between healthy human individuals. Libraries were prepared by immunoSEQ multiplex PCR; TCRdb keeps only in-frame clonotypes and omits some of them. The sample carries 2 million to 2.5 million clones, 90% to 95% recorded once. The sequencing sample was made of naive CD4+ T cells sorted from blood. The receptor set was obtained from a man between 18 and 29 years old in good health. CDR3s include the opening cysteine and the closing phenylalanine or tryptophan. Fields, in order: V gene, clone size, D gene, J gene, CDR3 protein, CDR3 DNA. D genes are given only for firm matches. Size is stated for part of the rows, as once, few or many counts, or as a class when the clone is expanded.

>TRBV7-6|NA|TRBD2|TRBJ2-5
CASSPGVAGPQETQYF
TGTGCCAGCTCCCCTGGGGTAGCGGGGCCGCAAGAGACCCAGTACTTC
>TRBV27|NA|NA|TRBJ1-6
CASSLSKALYNSPLHF
TGTGCCAGCAGTTTAAGCAAGGCACTCTATAATTCACCCCTCCACTTT
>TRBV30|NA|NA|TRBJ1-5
CAWRDSGQPQHF
TGTGCCTGGAGGGACAGCGGTCAGCCCCAGCATTTT
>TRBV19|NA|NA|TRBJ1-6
CASSKGQKVLGVNSPLHF
TGTGCCAGTAGTAAGGGTCAGAAGGTACTAGGGGTAAATTCACCCCTCCACTTT
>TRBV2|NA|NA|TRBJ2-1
CASSEKRISYNEQFF
TGTGCCAGCAGTGAAAAGCGGATCTCCTACAATGAGCAGTTCTTC
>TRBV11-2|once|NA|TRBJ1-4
CASSLEGAGEKLFF
TGTGCCAGCAGCTTAGAAGGGGCGGGTGAAAAACTGTTTTTT
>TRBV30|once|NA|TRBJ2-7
CAWSRTLYEQYF
TGTGCCTGGAGTCGAACGTTGTACGAGCAGTACTTC
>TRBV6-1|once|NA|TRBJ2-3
CASTDRDRYSSRTDTQYF
TGTGCCAGCACTGACCGGGATAGGTATTCATCCCGCACAGATACGCAGTATTTT
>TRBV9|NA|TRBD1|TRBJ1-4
CASSATGQGAEKLFF
TGTGCCAGCAGCGCGACAGGGCAGGGTGCCGAAAAACTGTTTTTT
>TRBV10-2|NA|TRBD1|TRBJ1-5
CASSEKLDRVLGQPQHF
TGCGCCAGCAGTGAGAAATTGGACAGGGTTTTGGGCCAGCCCCAGCATTTT
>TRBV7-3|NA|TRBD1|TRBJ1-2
CASSSGQGGYTF
TGTGCCAGCAGCTCCGGACAGGGCGGATACACCTTC
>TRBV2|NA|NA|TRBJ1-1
CASTKDLNTEAFF
TGTGCCAGCACCAAAGACTTGAACACTGAAGCTTTCTTT
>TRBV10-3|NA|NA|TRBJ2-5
CAIRDRQETQYF
TGTGCCATCAGGGACAGACAAGAGACCCAGTACTTC
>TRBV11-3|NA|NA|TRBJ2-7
CASSLVRGVWEQYF
TGTGCCAGCAGCTTAGTTCGGGGAGTGTGGGAGCAGTACTTC
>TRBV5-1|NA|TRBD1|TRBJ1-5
CASSLFRTGAKQPQHF
TGCGCCAGCAGCTTGTTCAGGACAGGGGCAAAGCAGCCCCAGCATTTT
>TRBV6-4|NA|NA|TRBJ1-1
CASRVQASNTEAFF
TGTGCCAGCAGGGTACAGGCTTCGAACACTGAAGCTTTCTTT